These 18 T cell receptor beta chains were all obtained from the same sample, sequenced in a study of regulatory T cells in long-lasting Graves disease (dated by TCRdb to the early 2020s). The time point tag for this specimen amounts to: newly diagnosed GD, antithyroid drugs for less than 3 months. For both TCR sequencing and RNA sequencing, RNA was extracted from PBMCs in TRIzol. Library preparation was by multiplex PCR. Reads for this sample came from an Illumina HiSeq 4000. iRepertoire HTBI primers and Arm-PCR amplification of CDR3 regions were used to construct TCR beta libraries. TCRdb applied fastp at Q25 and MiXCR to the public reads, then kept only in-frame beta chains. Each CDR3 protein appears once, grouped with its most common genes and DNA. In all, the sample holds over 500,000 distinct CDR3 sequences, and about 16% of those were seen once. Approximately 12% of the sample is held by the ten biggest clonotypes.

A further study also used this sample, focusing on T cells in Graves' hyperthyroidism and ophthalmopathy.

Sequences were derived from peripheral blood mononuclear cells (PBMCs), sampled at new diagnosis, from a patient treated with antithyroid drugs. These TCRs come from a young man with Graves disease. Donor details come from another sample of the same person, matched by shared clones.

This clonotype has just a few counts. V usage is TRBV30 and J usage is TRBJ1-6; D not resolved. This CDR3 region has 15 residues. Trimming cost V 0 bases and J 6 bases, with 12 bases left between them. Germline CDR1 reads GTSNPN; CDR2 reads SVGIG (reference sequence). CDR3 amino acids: CAWSVGAAFNSPLHF. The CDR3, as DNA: TGTGCCTGGAGTGTGGGAGCCGCTTTTAATTCACCCCTCCACTTT.

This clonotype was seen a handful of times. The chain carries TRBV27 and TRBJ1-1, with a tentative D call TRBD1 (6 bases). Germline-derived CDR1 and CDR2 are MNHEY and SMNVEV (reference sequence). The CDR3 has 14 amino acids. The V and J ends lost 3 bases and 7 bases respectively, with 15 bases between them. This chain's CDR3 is CASSFVIGGIEAFF. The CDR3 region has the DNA TGTGCCAGCAGTTTCGTAATAGGGGGTATTGAAGCTTTCTTT.

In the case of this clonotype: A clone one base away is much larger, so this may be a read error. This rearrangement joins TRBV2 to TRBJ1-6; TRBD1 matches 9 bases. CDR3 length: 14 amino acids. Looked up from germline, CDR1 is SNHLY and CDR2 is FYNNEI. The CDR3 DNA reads TGTGCCAGCCGGGACAGGGTTGCGAATTCACCCCACCACTTT. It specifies CASRDRVANSPHHF.

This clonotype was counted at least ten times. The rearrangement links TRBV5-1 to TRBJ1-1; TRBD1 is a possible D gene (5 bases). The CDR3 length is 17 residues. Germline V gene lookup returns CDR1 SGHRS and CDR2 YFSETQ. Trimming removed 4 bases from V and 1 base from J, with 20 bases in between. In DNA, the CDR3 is TGCGCCAGCAGCACGGGGGTCGGAGCTTTAAGGAACACTGAAGCTTTCTTT. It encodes CASSTGVGALRNTEAFF.

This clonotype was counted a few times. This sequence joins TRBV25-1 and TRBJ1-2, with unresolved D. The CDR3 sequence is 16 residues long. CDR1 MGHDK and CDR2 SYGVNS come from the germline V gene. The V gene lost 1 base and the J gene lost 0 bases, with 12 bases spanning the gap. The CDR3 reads CASSEWADGANYGYTF. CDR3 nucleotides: TGTGCCAGCAGTGAATGGGCAGATGGAGCTAACTATGGCTACACCTTC.

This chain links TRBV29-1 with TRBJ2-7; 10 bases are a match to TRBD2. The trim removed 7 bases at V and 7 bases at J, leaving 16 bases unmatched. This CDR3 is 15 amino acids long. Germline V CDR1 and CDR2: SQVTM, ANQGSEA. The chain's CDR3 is CSGVWTSGLLGEQYF. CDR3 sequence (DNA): TGCAGCGGGGTTTGGACTAGCGGCCTCTTAGGAGAGCAGTACTTC.

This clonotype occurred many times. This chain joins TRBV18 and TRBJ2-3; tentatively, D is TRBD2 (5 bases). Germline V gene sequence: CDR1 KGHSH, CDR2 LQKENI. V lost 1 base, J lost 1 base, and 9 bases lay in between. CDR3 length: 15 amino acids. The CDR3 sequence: CASSPLLAGTDTQYF. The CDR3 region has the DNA TGTGCCAGCTCACCACTGCTAGCTGGCACAGATACGCAGTATTTT.

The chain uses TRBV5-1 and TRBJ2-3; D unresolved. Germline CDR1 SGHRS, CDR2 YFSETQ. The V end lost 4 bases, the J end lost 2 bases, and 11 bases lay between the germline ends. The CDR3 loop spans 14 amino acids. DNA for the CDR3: TGCGCCAGCAGCAAGGACCTACTCACAGATACGCAGTATTTT. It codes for CASSKDLLTDTQYF.

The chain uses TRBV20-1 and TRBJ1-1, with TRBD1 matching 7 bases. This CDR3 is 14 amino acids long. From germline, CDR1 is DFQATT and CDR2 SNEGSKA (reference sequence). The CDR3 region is CSSYFRGENTEAFF. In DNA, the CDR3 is TGCAGCTCCTACTTCAGGGGGGAGAACACTGAAGCTTTCTTT.

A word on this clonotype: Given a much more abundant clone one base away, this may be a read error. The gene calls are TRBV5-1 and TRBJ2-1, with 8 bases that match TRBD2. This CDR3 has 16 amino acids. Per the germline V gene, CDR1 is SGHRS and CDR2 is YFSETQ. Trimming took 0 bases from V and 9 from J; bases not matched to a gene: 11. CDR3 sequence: CASSLAAGARHIEQFF. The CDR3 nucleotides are TGCGCCAGCAGCTTGGCAGCGGGAGCTCGCCACATTGAGCAGTTCTTC.

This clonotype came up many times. Here the CDR3 reads CASNGLAGVEQFF. The CDR3 DNA sequence: TGTGCCAGCAACGGACTAGCGGGAGTTGAGCAGTTCTTC. The chain is built from TRBV2 and TRBJ2-1; 13 nucleotides match TRBD2. This CDR3 contains 13 residues. Germline values: CDR1 SNHLY, CDR2 FYNNEI. V lost 7 bases to trimming and J lost 9 bases; unmatched junction nucleotides: 3.

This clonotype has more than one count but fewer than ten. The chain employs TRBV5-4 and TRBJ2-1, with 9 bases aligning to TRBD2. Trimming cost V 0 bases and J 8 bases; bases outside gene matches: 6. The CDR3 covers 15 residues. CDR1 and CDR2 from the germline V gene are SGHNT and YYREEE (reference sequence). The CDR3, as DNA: TGTGCCAGCAGCTTGGTTAGCGGGAGAACCGATGAGCAGTTCTTC. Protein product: CASSLVSGRTDEQFF.

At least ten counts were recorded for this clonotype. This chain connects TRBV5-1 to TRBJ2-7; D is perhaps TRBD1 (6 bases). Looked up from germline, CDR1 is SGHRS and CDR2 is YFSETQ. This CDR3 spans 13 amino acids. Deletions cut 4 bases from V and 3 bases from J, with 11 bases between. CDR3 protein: CASSTGTSYEQYF. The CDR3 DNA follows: TGCGCCAGCAGCACCGGGACAAGCTACGAGCAGTACTTC.

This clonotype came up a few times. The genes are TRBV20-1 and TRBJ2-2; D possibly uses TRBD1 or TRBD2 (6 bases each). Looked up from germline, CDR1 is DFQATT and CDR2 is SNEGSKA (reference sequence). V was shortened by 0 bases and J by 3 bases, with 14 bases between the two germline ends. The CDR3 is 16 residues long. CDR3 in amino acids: CSARDSWRGDTGELFF. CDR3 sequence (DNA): TGCAGTGCTAGAGATTCCTGGAGGGGGGACACCGGGGAGCTGTTTTTT.

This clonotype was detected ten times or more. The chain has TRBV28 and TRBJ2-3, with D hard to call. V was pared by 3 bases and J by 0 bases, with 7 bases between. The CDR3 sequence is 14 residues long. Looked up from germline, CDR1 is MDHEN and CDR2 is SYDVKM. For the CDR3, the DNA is TGTGCCAGCAGTTTTGGCCACAGCACAGATACGCAGTATTTT. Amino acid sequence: CASSFGHSTDTQYF.

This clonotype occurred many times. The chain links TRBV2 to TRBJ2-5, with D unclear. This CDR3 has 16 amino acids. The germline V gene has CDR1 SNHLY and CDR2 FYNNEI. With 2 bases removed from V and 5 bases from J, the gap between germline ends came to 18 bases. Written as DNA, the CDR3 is TGTGCCAGCAGTGAACTGCCAGGTCAAGTAGGGGAGACCCAGTACTTC. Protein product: CASSELPGQVGETQYF.

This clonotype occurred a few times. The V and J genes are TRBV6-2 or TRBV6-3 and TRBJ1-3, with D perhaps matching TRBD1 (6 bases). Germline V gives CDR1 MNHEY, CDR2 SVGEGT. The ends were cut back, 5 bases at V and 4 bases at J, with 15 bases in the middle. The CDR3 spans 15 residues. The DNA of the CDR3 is TGTGCCAGCAGTGAATTGGGGACATCCGGAAACACCATATATTTT. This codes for CASSELGTSGNTIYF.

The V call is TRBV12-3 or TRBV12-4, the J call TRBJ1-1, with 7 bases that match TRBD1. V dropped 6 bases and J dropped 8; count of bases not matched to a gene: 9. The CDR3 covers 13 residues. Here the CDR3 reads CASSTGALTEAFF. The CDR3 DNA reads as TGTGCCAGCAGCACAGGGGCCCTCACAGAAGCTTTCTTT.